This T cell receptor beta chain is drawn from a study of vaccination effects on CD4 cells after COVID-19. This CDR3 is built from 13 residues. Germline CDR1 reads SNHLY; CDR2 reads FYNNEI. Trimming removed 5 bases from V and 6 bases from J; junction bases left unmatched: 4. The table came from immunoSEQ multiplex PCR; TCRdb's copy has only in-frame clones and leaves some out. The repertoire holds roughly 60,000 clones, with 55% to 75% as singletons. This clone came up a few times. Its antigen is unknown. CD4+ T cell isolation took place after 10 days of culture. Infection dated between March and December 2020, before the Alpha, Beta and Delta variants reached the United States. Cultures received IL-2 medium that replaced half the medium on days 3 and 7. Study results and limitations: Pronounced clonal contraction occurred in clones induced by infection and by vaccine late after vaccination. Convalescent patients' post-vaccine spike repertoire was mostly distinct vaccine-induced clones.

The chain carries TRBV2 and TRBJ1-2; TRBD1 matches 9 bases. Sequences were derived from CD4+ T cells from PBMCs cultured without peptide, sampled before COVID-19 vaccination. The receptor was isolated from a human donor who had a prior SARS-CoV-2 infection. The CDR3 sequence is CASSPDRGDGYTF. The CDR3 DNA reads as TGTGCCAGCAGTCCGGACAGGGGTGATGGCTACACCTTC.